The rows below give T cell receptor beta chains drawn from one sample of a study of blood T cell repertoires in COVID-19. Assay used: immunoSEQ multiplex PCR; TCRdb lists only in-frame clones, some missing. This sample has 130,000 to 150,000 clones, with roughly 82% found just once. The specimen sequenced was peripheral blood. The receptors here all came from a human donor with acute or convalescent COVID-19. The donor label of this sample is uncertain. CDR3s include the opening cysteine and the closing phenylalanine or tryptophan. The D gene is left open where the match is weak. Not all rows give a size; the values are once, few, many and, for expanded clones, a class.

abundance	d_gene	v_gene	len	j_gene	CDR3aa	CDR3nt
NA	NA	TRBV5-1	14	TRBJ1-5	CASSPGGENQPQHF	TGCGCCAGCAGCCCGGGGGGCGAGAATCAGCCCCAGCATTTT
few	NA	TRBV7-2	12	TRBJ2-7	CASVPSRSEQYF	TGTGCCAGTGTCCCTAGTAGGAGCGAGCAGTACTTC
NA	NA	TRBV4-2	15	TRBJ2-1	CASSPSQGRYNEQFF	TGTGCCAGCAGCCCATCCCAGGGGAGATACAATGAGCAGTTCTTC
few	TRBD1	TRBV29-1	14	TRBJ1-4	CSGMTGSGNEKLFF	TGCAGCGGAATGACAGGGAGCGGTAATGAAAAACTGTTTTTT
NA	TRBD1	TRBV11-2	15	TRBJ1-1	CASSLGRTGDTEAFF	TGTGCCAGCAGCTTAGGAAGGACAGGGGACACTGAAGCTTTCTTT
NA	NA	TRBV10-1	16	TRBJ1-5	CASSESQGGDNQPQHF	TGCGCCAGCAGTGAGTCGCAGGGTGGGGATAATCAGCCCCAGCATTTT
NA	NA	TRBV3-1/TRBV3-2	12	TRBJ1-2	CASSQGVRGYTF	TGTGCCAGCAGCCAGGGCGTTCGGGGCTACACCTTC
NA	NA	TRBV27	13	TRBJ2-7	CASYDSYRAEQYF	TGTGCCAGCTATGACAGTTATCGGGCCGAGCAGTACTTC
once	NA	TRBV29-1	14	TRBJ1-1	CSVEDLRERAEAFF	TGCAGCGTTGAAGATCTGAGGGAACGCGCTGAAGCTTTCTTT
NA	NA	TRBV5-6	15	TRBJ1-6	CASSFRQYLFSPLHF	TGTGCCAGCAGCTTCAGACAGTACCTTTTCTCACCCCTCCACTTT
few	NA	TRBV3-1/TRBV3-2	13	TRBJ1-2	CASSQGLAGGYTF	TGTGCCAGCAGCCAAGGGCTGGCGGGTGGCTACACCTTC
NA	TRBD2	TRBV6-5	15	TRBJ2-3	CASSRPGGPLDTQYF	TGTGCCAGCAGCAGACCGGGAGGGCCGTTAGATACGCAGTATTTT
NA	NA	TRBV21-1	17	TRBJ1-5	CASSKGRRQNSNQPQHF	TGTGCCAGCAGCAAAGGTCGGAGGCAGAATAGCAATCAGCCCCAGCATTTT
NA	NA	TRBV9	14	TRBJ1-2	CASSERVGGLGYTF	TGTGCCAGCAGCGAAAGGGTGGGGGGACTTGGCTACACCTTC
NA	NA	TRBV7-2	13	TRBJ1-1	CASSLGGKTEAFF	TGTGCCAGCAGCTTAGGCGGTAAGACTGAAGCTTTCTTT